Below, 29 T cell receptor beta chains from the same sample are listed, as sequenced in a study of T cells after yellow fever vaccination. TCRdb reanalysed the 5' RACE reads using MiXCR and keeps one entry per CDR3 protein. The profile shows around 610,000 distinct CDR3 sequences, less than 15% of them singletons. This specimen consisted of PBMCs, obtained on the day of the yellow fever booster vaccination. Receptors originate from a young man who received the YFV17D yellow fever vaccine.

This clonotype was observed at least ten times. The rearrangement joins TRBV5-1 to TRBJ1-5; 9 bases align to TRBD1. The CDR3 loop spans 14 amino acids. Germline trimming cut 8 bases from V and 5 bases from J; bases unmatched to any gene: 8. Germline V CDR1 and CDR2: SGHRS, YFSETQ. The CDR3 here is CARKKQGADQPQHF. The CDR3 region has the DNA TGCGCCAGGAAGAAACAGGGGGCGGATCAGCCCCAGCATTTT.

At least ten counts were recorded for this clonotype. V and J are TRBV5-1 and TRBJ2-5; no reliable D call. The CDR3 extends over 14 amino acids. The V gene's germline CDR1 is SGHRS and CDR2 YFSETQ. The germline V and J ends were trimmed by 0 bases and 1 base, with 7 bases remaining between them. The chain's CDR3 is CASSLGTFQETQYF. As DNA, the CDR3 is TGCGCCAGCAGCTTGGGAACATTCCAAGAGACCCAGTACTTC.

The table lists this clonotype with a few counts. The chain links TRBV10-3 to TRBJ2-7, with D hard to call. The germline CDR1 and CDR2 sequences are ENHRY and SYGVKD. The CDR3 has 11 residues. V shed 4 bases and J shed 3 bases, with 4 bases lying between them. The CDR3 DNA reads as TGTGCCATCAGTGCCGACTACGAGCAGTACTTC. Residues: CAISADYEQYF.

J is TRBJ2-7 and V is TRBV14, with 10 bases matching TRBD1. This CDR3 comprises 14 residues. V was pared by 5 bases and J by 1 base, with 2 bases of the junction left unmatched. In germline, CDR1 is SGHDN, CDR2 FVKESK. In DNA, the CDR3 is TGTGCCAGCAGCGACAGGGGGCCGTCCTACGAGCAGTACTTC. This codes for CASSDRGPSYEQYF.

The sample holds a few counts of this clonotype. CDR3 sequence (DNA): TGTGCCAGCAGTCCTCGGGGGGGGTGGTCCTACGAGCAGTACTTC. Residues: CASSPRGGWSYEQYF. The V gene is TRBV28, the J gene TRBJ2-7; 8 bases map to TRBD2. After removal of 5 bases from V and 1 base from J, the junction contained 7 bases not matched to a gene. The CDR3 loop spans 15 amino acids. The germline CDR1 and CDR2 sequences are MDHEN and SYDVKM.

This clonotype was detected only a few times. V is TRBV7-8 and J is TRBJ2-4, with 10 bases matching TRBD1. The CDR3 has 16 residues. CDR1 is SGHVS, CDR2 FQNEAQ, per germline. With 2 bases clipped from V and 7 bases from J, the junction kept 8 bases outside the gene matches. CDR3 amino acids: CASSLMVTGGFNIQYF. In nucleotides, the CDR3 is TGTGCCAGCAGCTTAATGGTGACAGGGGGCTTCAACATTCAGTACTTC. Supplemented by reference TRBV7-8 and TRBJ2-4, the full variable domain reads GAGVSQSPRYKVAKRGQDVALRCDPISGHVSLFWYQQALGQGPEFLTYFQNEAQLDKSGLPSDRFFAERPEGSVSTLKIQRTQQEDSAVYLCASSLMVTGGFNIQYFGAGTRLSVL.

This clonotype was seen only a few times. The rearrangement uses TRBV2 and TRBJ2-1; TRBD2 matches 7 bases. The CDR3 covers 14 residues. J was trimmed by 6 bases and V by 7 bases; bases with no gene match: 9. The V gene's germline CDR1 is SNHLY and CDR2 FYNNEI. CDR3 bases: TGTGCCAGCAAGCCACTCGGGGGGAGCAATGAGCAGTTCTTC. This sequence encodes CASKPLGGSNEQFF.

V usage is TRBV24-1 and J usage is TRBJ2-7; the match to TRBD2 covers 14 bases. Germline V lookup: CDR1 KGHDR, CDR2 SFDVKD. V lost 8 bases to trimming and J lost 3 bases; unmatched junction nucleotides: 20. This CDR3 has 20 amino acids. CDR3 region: CATNLTGQSTSGRADYEQYF. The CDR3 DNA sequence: TGTGCCACCAATTTGACAGGGCAATCGACTAGCGGGAGGGCCGACTACGAGCAGTACTTC.

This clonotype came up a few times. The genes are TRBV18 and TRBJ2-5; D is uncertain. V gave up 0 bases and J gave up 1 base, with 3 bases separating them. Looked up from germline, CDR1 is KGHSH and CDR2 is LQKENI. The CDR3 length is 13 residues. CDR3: CASSPPPQETQYF. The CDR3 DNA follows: TGTGCCAGCTCACCACCCCCCCAAGAGACCCAGTACTTC.

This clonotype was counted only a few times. CDR3 protein: CSASSKTAYEQYF. CDR3 DNA: TGCAGTGCTAGCAGCAAGACAGCCTACGAGCAGTACTTC. The chain combines TRBV20-1 with TRBJ2-7; weak D call: TRBD1 (5 bases). The CDR3 runs 13 residues. Per the germline V gene, CDR1 is DFQATT and CDR2 is SNEGSKA (reference sequence). Trimming took 3 bases from V and 2 from J, leaving 11 bases between them.

CDR3 protein: CSVEAGSRHTQYF. The CDR3, as DNA: TGCAGCGTTGAAGCGGGGAGTCGCCATACGCAGTATTTT. The rearrangement links TRBV29-1 to TRBJ2-3; the D gene is possibly TRBD2 (5 bases). There are 13 residues in the CDR3. The V end was cut by 1 base, the J end by 7 bases, with 12 bases between. Germline V lookup: CDR1 SQVTM, CDR2 ANQGSEA.

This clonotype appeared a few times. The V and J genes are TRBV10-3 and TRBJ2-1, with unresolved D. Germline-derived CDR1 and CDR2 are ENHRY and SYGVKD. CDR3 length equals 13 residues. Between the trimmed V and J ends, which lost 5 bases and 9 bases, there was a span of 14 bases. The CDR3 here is CAISSTGEAEQFF. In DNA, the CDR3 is TGTGCCATCAGTTCGACTGGTGAAGCTGAGCAGTTCTTC.

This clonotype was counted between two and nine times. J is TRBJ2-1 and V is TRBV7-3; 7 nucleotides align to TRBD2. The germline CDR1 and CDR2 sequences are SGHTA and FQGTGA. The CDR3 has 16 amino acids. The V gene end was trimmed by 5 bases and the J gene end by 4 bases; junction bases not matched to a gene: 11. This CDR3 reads CASSPQSLASYNEQFF. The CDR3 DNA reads TGTGCCAGCAGCCCCCAATCACTAGCGAGTTACAATGAGCAGTTCTTC.

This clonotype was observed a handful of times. The CDR3 sequence is CASSKDGIRVPF. CDR3 coding DNA: TGTGCCAGCAGCAAAGATGGGATCCGAGTGCCCTTC. J is TRBJ2-1 and V is TRBV21-1. TRBV21-1 represents a pseudogene. CDR3 length: 12 amino acids.

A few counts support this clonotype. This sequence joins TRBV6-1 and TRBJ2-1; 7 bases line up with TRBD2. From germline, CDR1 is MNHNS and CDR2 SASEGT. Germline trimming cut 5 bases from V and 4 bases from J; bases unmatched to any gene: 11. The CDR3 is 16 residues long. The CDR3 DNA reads TGTGCCAGCAGTACCCCGGCATCTAGCGGTTACAATGAGCAGTTCTTC. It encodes CASSTPASSGYNEQFF.

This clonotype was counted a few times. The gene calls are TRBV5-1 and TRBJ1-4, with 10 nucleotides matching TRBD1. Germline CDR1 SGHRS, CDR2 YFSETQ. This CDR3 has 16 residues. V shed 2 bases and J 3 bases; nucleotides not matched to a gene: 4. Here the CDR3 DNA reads TGCGCCAGCAGCTTCAACGGACAGGGGGCTAATGAAAAACTGTTTTTT. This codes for CASSFNGQGANEKLFF.

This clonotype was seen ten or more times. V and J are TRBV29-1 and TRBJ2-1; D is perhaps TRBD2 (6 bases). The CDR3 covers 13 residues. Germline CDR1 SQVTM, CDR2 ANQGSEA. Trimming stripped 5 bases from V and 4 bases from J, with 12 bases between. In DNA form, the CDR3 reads TGCAGCGTTTTAGGAGGGGATTACAATGAGCAGTTCTTC. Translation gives CSVLGGDYNEQFF.

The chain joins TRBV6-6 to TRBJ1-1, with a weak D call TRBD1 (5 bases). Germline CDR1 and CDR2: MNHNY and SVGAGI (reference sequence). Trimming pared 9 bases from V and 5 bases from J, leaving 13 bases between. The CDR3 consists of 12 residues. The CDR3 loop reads CASLVGGTEAFF. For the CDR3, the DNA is TGTGCCAGTCTGGTTGGGGGAACTGAAGCTTTCTTT.

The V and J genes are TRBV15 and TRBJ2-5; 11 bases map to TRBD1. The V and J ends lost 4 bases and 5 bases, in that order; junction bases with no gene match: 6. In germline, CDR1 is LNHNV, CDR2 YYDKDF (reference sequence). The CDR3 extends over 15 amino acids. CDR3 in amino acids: CATSKGTGGVETQYF. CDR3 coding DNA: TGTGCCACCAGCAAGGGGACAGGGGGAGTGGAGACCCAGTACTTC.

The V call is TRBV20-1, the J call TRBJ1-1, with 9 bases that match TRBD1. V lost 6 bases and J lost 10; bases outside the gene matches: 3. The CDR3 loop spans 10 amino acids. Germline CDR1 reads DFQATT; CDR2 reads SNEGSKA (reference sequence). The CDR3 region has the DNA TGCAGTGCCTCGGACAGGGGAGCTTTCTTT. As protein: CSASDRGAFF.

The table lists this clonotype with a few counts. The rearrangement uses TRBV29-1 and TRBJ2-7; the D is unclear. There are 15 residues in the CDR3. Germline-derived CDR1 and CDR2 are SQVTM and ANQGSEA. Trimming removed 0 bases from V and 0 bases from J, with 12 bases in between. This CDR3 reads CSVEDKGKASYEQYF. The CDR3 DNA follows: TGCAGCGTTGAAGATAAGGGCAAAGCCTCCTACGAGCAGTACTTC.

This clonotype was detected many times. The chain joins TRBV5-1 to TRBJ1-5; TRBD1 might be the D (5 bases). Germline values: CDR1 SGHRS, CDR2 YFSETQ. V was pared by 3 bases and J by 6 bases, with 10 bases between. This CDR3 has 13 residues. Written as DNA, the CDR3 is TGCGCCAGCAGCTCAGGGACGGGTCAGCCCCAGCATTTT. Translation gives CASSSGTGQPQHF.

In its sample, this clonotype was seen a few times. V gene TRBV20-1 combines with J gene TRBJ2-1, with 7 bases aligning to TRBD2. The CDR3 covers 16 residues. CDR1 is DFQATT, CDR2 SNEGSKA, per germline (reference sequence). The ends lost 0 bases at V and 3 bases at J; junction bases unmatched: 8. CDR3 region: CSARDQGASGYNEQFF. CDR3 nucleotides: TGCAGTGCTAGAGATCAGGGAGCTAGCGGCTACAATGAGCAGTTCTTC.

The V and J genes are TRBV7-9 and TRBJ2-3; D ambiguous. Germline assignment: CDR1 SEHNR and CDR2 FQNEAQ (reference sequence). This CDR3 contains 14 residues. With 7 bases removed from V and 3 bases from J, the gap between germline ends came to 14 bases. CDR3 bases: TGTGCCAGCACCAGTGGCGTTGTAACAGATACGCAGTATTTT. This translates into CASTSGVVTDTQYF.

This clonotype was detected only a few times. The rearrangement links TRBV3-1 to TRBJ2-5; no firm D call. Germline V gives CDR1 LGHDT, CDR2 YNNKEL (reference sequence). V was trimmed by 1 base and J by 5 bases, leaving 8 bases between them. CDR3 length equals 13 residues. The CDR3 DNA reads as TGTGCCAGCAGCCAAGTGGGTCTGGAGACCCAGTACTTC. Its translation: CASSQVGLETQYF.

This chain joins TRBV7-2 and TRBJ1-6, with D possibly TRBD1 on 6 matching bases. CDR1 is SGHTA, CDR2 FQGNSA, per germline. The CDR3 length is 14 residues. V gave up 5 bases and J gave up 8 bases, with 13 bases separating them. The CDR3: CASSDRQVYSPLHF. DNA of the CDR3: TGTGCCAGCAGCGATAGACAGGTTTATTCACCCCTCCACTTT.

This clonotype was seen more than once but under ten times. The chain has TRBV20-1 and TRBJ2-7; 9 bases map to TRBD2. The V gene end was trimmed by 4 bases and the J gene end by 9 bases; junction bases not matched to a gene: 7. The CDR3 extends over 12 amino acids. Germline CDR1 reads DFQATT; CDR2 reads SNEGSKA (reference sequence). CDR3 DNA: TGCAGTGCTACGCCGGGACTAGCTATGCAGTACTTC. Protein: CSATPGLAMQYF.

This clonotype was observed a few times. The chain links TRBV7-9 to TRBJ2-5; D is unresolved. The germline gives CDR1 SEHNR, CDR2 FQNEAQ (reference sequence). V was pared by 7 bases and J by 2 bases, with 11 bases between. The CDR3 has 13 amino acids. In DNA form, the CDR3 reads TGTGCCAGCAACCCATTTATTCAAGAGACCCAGTACTTC. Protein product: CASNPFIQETQYF.

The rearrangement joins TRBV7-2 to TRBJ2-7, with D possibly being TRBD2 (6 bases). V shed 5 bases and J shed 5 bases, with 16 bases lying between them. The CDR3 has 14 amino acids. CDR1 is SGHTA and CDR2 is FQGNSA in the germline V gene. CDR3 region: CASSPGEVGHEQYF. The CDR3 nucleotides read TGTGCCAGCAGCCCGGGGGAAGTGGGTCACGAGCAGTACTTC.